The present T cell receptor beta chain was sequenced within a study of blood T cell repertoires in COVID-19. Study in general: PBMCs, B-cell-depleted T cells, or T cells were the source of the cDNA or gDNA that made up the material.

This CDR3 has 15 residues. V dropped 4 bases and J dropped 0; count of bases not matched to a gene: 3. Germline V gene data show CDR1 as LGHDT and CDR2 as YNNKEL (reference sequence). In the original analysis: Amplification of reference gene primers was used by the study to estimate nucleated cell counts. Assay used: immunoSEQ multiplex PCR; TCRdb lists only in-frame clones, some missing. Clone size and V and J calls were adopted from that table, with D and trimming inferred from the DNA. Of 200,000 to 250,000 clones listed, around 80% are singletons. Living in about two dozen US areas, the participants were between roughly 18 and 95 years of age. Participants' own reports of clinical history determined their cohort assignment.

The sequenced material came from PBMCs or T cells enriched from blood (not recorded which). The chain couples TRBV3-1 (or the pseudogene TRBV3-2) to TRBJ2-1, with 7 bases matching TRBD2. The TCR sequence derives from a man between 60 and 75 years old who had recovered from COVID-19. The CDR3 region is CASSLSGLSYNEQFF. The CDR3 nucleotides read TGTGCCAGCAGCCTTAGCGGGCTCTCCTACAATGAGCAGTTCTTC.